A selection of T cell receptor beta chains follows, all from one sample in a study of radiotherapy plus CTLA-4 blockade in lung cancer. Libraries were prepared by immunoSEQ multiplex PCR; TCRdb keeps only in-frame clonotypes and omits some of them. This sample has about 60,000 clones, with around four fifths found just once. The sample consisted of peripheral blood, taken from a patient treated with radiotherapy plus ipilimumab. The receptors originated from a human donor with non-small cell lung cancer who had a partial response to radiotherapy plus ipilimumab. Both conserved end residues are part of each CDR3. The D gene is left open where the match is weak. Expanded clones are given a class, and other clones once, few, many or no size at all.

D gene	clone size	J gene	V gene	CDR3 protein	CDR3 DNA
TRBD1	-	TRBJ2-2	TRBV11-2	CASTHRGSNTGELFF	TGTGCCAGCACCCACAGGGGTTCGAACACCGGGGAGCTGTTTTTT
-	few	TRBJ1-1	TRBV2	CASTLDRNTEAFF	TGTGCCAGTACTTTGGACAGGAACACTGAAGCTTTCTTT
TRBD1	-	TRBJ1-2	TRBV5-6	CASSLDRAIYGYTF	TGTGCCAGCAGCCTCGACAGGGCTATCTATGGCTACACCTTC
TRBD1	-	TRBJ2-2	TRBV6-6	CASSYEAGGNGGELFF	TGTGCCAGCAGTTACGAGGCAGGGGGTAATGGCGGGGAGCTGTTTTTT
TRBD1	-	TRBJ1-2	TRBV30	CAWTMDRGLGYTF	TGTGCCTGGACCATGGACAGGGGGCTAGGCTACACCTTC
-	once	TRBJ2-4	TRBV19	CASSRTGSGQNIQYF	TGTGCCAGTAGCCGAACAGGATCTGGCCAAAACATTCAGTACTTC
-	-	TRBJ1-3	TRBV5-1	CASSLAGGSGNTIYF	TGCGCCAGCAGCTTGGCGGGGGGCTCTGGAAACACCATATATTTT
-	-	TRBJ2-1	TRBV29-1	CSVVEGSYNEQFF	TGCAGCGTTGTGGAGGGGTCCTACAATGAGCAGTTCTTC
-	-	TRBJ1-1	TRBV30	CAWKRDMNTEAFF	TGTGCCTGGAAACGGGACATGAACACTGAAGCTTTCTTT
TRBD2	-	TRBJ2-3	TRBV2	CASRGDLAGLGTQYF	TGTGCCAGCAGGGGGGACCTAGCGGGGCTTGGTACGCAGTATTTT
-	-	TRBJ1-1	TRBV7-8	CASSGLRVGNTEAFF	TGTGCCAGCAGCGGCCTCAGGGTGGGAAACACTGAAGCTTTCTTT
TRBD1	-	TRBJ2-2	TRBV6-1	CASSEPGQGAFTGELFF	TGTGCCAGCAGTGAACCGGGACAGGGGGCTTTCACCGGGGAGCTGTTTTTT
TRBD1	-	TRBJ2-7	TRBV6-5	CASTVGTGGLEQYF	TGTGCCAGCACTGTCGGGACAGGGGGCCTCGAGCAGTACTTC
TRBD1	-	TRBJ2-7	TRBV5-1	CASSSPGQGLYEQYF	TGCGCCAGCAGCTCACCGGGACAGGGCCTCTACGAGCAGTACTTC
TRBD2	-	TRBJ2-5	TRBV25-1	CASSEYGSGGAGETQYF	TGTGCCAGCAGTGAATATGGTAGCGGGGGGGCGGGGGAGACCCAGTACTTC
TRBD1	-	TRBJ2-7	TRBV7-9	CASSRGGPYEQYF	TGTGCCAGCAGCCGAGGGGGCCCCTACGAGCAGTACTTC
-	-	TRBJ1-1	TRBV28	CASRTGLMNTEAFF	TGTGCCAGCAGAACTGGACTGATGAACACTGAAGCTTTCTTT
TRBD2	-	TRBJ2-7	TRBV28	CASSLSGGAYEQYF	TGTGCCAGCAGTTTAAGCGGGGGGGCCTACGAGCAGTACTTC
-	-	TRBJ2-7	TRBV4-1	CASSQEGRRSSYEQYF	TGCGCCAGCAGCCAGGAGGGACGGAGGAGCTCCTACGAGCAGTACTTC
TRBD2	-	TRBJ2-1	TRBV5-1	CASSLAGKSLNEQFF	TGCGCCAGCAGTTTAGCGGGGAAATCGCTTAATGAGCAGTTCTTC
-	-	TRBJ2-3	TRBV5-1	CASSDQVSDTQYF	TGCGCCAGCAGCGACCAGGTATCAGATACGCAGTATTTT
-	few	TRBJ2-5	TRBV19	CASSITTGMVQETQYF	TGTGCCAGTAGTATTACAACAGGGATGGTACAAGAGACCCAGTACTTC
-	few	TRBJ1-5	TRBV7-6	CASSLYGQDQPQHF	TGTGCCAGCAGCTTATATGGGCAGGATCAGCCCCAGCATTTT
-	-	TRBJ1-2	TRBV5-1	CASSLLGQALYGYTF	TGCGCCAGCAGCTTACTCGGACAAGCGCTCTATGGCTACACCTTC
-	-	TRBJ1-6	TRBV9	CASSVPNSPLHF	TGTGCCAGCAGCGTCCCAAATTCACCCCTCCACTTT
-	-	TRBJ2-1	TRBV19	CASSIQGNEQFF	TGTGCCAGTAGTATCCAGGGGAATGAGCAGTTCTTC
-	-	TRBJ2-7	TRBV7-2	CASSLEAASYEQYF	TGTGCCAGCAGCTTAGAAGCCGCTTCCTACGAGCAGTACTTC
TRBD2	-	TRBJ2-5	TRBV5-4	CASSPERGGIGTQYF	TGTGCCAGCAGCCCGGAACGGGGGGGGATCGGGACCCAGTACTTC
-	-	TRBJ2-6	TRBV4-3	CASSYDPGTSQSRANVLTF	TGCGCCAGCAGCTACGACCCAGGAACGTCACAAAGTCGGGCCAACGTCCTGACTTTC
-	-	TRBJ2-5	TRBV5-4	CASSLDSEETQYF	TGTGCCAGCAGCTTGGATAGTGAAGAGACCCAGTACTTC
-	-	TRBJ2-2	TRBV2	CASSGIAATGELFF	TGTGCCAGCAGTGGAATAGCGGCCACCGGGGAGCTGTTTTTT
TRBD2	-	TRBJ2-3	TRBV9	CASSGTSGSTDTQYF	TGTGCCAGCAGCGGTACTAGCGGGAGCACAGATACGCAGTATTTT